This T cell receptor (beta chain) originates from a study of blood T cell repertoires in COVID-19. At the level of the study: PBMCs, B-cell-depleted T cells, or T cells were the source of the cDNA or gDNA that made up the material.

V trimming: 5 bases; J trimming: 6 bases; junction bases outside the gene matches: 7. Germline V gene sequence: CDR1 MNHEY, CDR2 SVGAGI. The CDR3 covers 14 residues. The authors' processing: Reference gene primer amplification gave nucleated cell count estimates. Generated by immunoSEQ multiplex PCR, the TCRdb table keeps only in-frame clones and is missing some. Clonal size and the V and J genes are those of that table, whereas D and trimming came from the DNA. The table lists approximately 100,000 clones, roughly 82% of them singletons, with about 27% in the top ten. V usage is TRBV6-5 and J usage is TRBJ1-5; 7 bases line up with TRBD1. This TCR was sampled from a man aged 55 to 70 with acute or convalescent COVID-19. The sequenced sample consisted of peripheral blood. The chain's CDR3 is CASSIRGVGQPQHF. DNA of the CDR3: TGTGCCAGCAGTATCAGGGGGGTGGGTCAGCCCCAGCATTTT.